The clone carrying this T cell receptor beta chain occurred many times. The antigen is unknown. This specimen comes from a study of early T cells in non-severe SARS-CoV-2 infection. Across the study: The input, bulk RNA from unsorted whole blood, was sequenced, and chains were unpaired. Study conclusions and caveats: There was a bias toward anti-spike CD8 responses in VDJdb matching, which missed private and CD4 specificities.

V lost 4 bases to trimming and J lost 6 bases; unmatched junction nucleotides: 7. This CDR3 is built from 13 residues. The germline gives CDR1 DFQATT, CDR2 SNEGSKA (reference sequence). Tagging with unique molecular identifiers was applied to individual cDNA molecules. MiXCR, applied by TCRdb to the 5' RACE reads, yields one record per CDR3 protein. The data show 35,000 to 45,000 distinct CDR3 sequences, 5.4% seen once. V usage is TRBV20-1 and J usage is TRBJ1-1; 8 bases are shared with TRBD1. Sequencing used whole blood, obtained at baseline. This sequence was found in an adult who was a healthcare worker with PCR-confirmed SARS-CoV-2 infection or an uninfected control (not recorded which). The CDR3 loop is CSATTDRDAEAFF. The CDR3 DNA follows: TGCAGTGCTACCACGGACAGGGACGCTGAAGCTTTCTTT.